The present T cell receptor (beta chain) was sequenced within a study of chemoradiotherapy in HPV16-positive cancers. Trimming cost V 8 bases and J 1 base, with 6 bases left between them. The CDR3 is 12 amino acids. CDR1 and CDR2 (germline): MDHEN, SYDVKM. Produced via immunoSEQ multiplex PCR; TCRdb's table is partial and in-frame only. The table has about 33,000 clones, roughly 86% seen once. Study-wide findings and caveats: HPV-responsive T-cell expansion during chemoradiotherapy was linked to improved recurrence-free survival in HPV16-positive patients. HPV-specific T cells were functionally defined from only a couple of HPV16-positive patients. Non-HPV-specific T cells did not expand in tumors during treatment, whereas candidate HPV-specific clones and E7-related motifs did.

The count of this clone is one. Its antigen is not known. This receptor was taken from a human donor with HPV-associated anogenital cancer. This chain connects TRBV28 to TRBJ1-5; D is uncertain. The sequences come from blood, collected from a patient who underwent chemoradiotherapy. For the CDR3, the DNA is TGTGCCAGCTTTAGGAGCAATCAGCCCCAGCATTTT. Its translation is CASFRSNQPQHF.